This TCR beta chain was captured by sequencing in a study of cytomegalovirus exposure and HLA in healthy donors. This clone came up once. The PCR was carried out with 60 Vbeta primers and 13 Jbeta primers. Method: immunoSEQ multiplex PCR; TCRdb's copy keeps in-frame clones and lacks some. The table records 70,000 or so clones, just over 65% of them present only once. J was trimmed by 2 bases and V by 4 bases; bases with no gene match: 7. This CDR3 spans 15 amino acids. Germline-derived CDR1 and CDR2 are SGHTA and FQGNSA. The sequence was obtained from a woman aged 25 to 45 in good health and CMV-seronegative. The chain uses TRBV7-2 and TRBJ2-7, with 8 bases identical to TRBD2. Specimen: PBMCs. The DNA for the CDR3 is TGTGCCAGCAGCTCGGGACTAGTTTTTACCTACGAGCAGTACTTC. Translated: CASSSGLVFTYEQYF. The full variable domain, completed using reference TRBV7-2 and TRBJ2-7, is GAGVSQSPSNKVTEKGKDVELRCDPISGHTALYWYRQSLGQGLEFLIYFQGNSAPDKSGLPSDRFSAERTGGSVSTLTIQRTQQEDSAVYLCASSSGLVFTYEQYFGPGTRLTVT.